Following are 20 T cell receptor beta chains from one sample sequenced in a study of blood T cell repertoires in COVID-19 (dated by TCRdb to the early 2020s). The method behind the library was the immunoSEQ multiplex PCR assay. TCRdb retrieved this table from immuneACCESS and kept in-frame rearrangements only. Not all clones are present; in checked studies, unresolved V genes account for under half, and no reason is known for the remainder. The sample includes about 270,000 clones, with around 89% observed a single time. The top ten clones comprise approximately 3.7% of the sample. What was sequenced was peripheral blood. These receptor sequences come from a man between 60 and 75 years old who had recovered from COVID-19.

V usage is TRBV3-1 (or the pseudogene TRBV3-2) and J usage is TRBJ1-4; 7 positions agree with TRBD1. V lost 4 bases, J lost 12 bases, and 5 bases stayed unmatched. The CDR3 is made up of 12 amino acids. Germline CDR1 and CDR2: LGHDT and YNNKEL (reference sequence). CDR3 region: CASSLRDRQLFF. The CDR3 DNA reads TGTGCCAGCAGCCTGAGGGACAGACAACTGTTTTTT.

A remark on this clone: An end of the junction does not agree with germline; a read error may underlie this. The chain combines TRBV27 with TRBJ2-7; 7 positions agree with TRBD1. The length of the CDR3 is 16 residues. Per the germline V gene, CDR1 is MNHEY and CDR2 is SMNVEV (reference sequence). For the CDR3, the DNA is TGTGCCAGCAGTCCGACCCTACAGGGGTACTCCGACGAGCAGTACTTC. Translating gives CASSPTLQGYSDEQYF.

The CDR3 nucleotides read TGTGCCAGTAGTGTCTACCCCCACGAGCAGTACTTC. It yields the protein CASSVYPHEQYF. This chain links TRBV19 with TRBJ2-7; D unresolved. The CDR3 is made up of 12 amino acids. V was cut by 5 bases and J by 5 bases, with 10 bases left in between. Germline lookup yields CDR1 LNHDA and CDR2 SQIVND (reference sequence).

The V call is TRBV11-3, the J call TRBJ2-3; 11 positions agree with TRBD2. From germline, CDR1 is SGHNT and CDR2 YENEEA. The CDR3 consists of 15 residues. V was pared by 3 bases and J by 9 bases, with 8 bases of the junction left unmatched. The DNA for the CDR3 is TGTGCCAGCAGCTTTACTAGCGGGGGCCCCGGGACGCAGTATTTT. It yields the protein CASSFTSGGPGTQYF.

The gene calls are TRBV25-1 and TRBJ2-1, with a weak D call TRBD1 (5 bases). The ends were cut back, 6 bases at V and 6 bases at J, with 9 bases in the middle. The CDR3 extends over 12 amino acids. Germline CDR1 and CDR2: MGHDK and SYGVNS. CDR3 in amino acids: CASRGQLNEQFF. The CDR3 DNA reads TGTGCCAGCAGGGGGCAGCTCAATGAGCAGTTCTTC.

This chain links TRBV6-4 with TRBJ2-1, with TRBD2 as a possible D gene (7 bases). Trimming removed 6 bases from V and 9 bases from J, with 21 bases in between. The CDR3 is made up of 15 amino acids. The germline CDR1 and CDR2 sequences are MRHNA and SNTAGT. Here the CDR3 reads CASRPREGGGGEQFF. CDR3 in DNA: TGTGCCAGCAGACCGAGGGAGGGGGGCGGCGGTGAGCAGTTCTTC.

The chain has TRBV30 and TRBJ2-6; weak D call: TRBD1 (7 bases). Trimming took 6 bases from V and 0 from J, leaving 15 bases between them. The germline V gene has CDR1 GTSNPN and CDR2 SVGIG (reference sequence). This CDR3 is 16 amino acids long. In DNA form, the CDR3 reads TGTGCCTGCTTGCGGGACAGCAGCTCTGGGGCCAACGTCCTGACTTTC. It specifies CACLRDSSSGANVLTF.

V is TRBV5-1 and J is TRBJ2-3, with 8 positions matching TRBD2. CDR1 is SGHRS, CDR2 YFSETQ, per germline. With V trimmed by 4 bases and J by 2 bases, 9 bases remained unmatched. The CDR3 has 16 amino acids. This CDR3 is CASSTPLAGTTDTQYF. The CDR3 DNA reads as TGCGCCAGCAGCACGCCCTTAGCGGGGACCACAGATACGCAGTATTTT.

The V gene is TRBV15, the J gene TRBJ2-7; the D gene is possibly TRBD2 (6 bases). This CDR3 region has 14 residues. V lost 2 bases and J lost 6, with 14 bases in between. The V gene's germline CDR1 is LNHNV and CDR2 YYDKDF (reference sequence). CDR3 residues: CATSRRRGGGEQYF. CDR3 DNA sequence: TGTGCCACCAGCAGACGGAGGGGCGGAGGCGAGCAGTACTTC. Combining the CDR3 with reference TRBV15 and TRBJ2-7 gives the whole variable domain DAMVIQNPRYQVTQFGKPVTLSCSQTLNHNVMYWYQQKSSQAPKLLFHYYDKDFNNEADTPDNFQSRRPNTSFCFLDIRSPGLGDTAMYLCATSRRRGGGEQYFGPGTRLTVT.

The V call is TRBV27, the J call TRBJ2-2; 7 bases align to TRBD1. The ends lost 6 bases at V and 2 bases at J; junction bases unmatched: 9. Germline V gene sequence: CDR1 MNHEY, CDR2 SMNVEV (reference sequence). The CDR3 totals 16 residues. CDR3 amino acids: CASRKKGGSNTGELFF. The CDR3 DNA sequence: TGTGCCAGCAGGAAGAAAGGGGGCTCAAACACCGGGGAGCTGTTTTTT.

The chain links TRBV10-1 to TRBJ2-7; TRBD2 aligns across 9 bases. The V segment lost 4 bases and the J segment 5 bases; nucleotides outside the gene matches: 6. The CDR3 sequence is 14 residues long. Germline V gene data show CDR1 as WNHNN and CDR2 as SYGVQD (reference sequence). The CDR3 DNA reads as TGCGCCAGCAGTGGTAGCGGGGGTTACGACGAGCAGTACTTC. Residues: CASSGSGGYDEQYF.

V is TRBV6-5 and J is TRBJ1-2; 8 bases fit TRBD1. From germline, CDR1 is MNHEY and CDR2 SVGAGI. Trimming removed 4 bases from V and 0 bases from J; junction bases left unmatched: 7. CDR3 length: 16 residues. CDR3 sequence: CASSSDRGGANYGYTF. The CDR3, as DNA: TGTGCCAGCAGTTCAGACAGGGGAGGAGCTAACTATGGCTACACCTTC.

The chain carries TRBV11-2 and TRBJ1-1; possible D gene TRBD1, 6 bases. The CDR3 loop spans 16 amino acids. Trimming removed 1 base from V and 0 bases from J, with 12 bases in between. Germline-derived CDR1 and CDR2 are SGHAT and FQNNGV. The CDR3 protein is CASSLARGRMNTEAFF. The CDR3 DNA sequence: TGTGCCAGCAGCTTAGCCAGGGGACGAATGAACACTGAAGCTTTCTTT. Full variable domain (missing parts from reference TRBV11-2 and TRBJ1-1): EAGVAQSPRYKIIEKRQSVAFWCNPISGHATLYWYQQILGQGPKLLIQFQNNGVVDDSQLPKDRFSAERLKGVDSTLKIQPAKLEDSAVYLCASSLARGRMNTEAFFGQGTRLTVV.

The CDR3 protein is CASSSLGGNSPLHF. CDR3 sequence (DNA): TGTGCCAGCAGTTCACTAGGGGGAAATTCACCCCTCCACTTT. The chain combines TRBV6-2 or TRBV6-3 with TRBJ1-6, with D possibly TRBD1 on 6 matching bases. With 4 bases removed from V and 7 bases from J, the gap between germline ends came to 11 bases. The CDR3 extends over 14 amino acids. Germline V gives CDR1 MNHEY, CDR2 SVGEGT.

Only a few counts were recorded for this clone. The rearrangement uses TRBV7-3 and TRBJ1-3; D gene uncertain. Trimming took off 5 bases at V and 4 bases at J, with 9 bases between the two ends. The CDR3 totals 13 residues. Germline CDR1 SGHTA, CDR2 FQGTGA. Here the CDR3 DNA reads TGTGCCAGCAGCCATAGTGAGGGAAACACCATATATTTT. Its translation is CASSHSEGNTIYF.

The chain has TRBV5-1 and TRBJ2-2, with TRBD1 identical over 12 bases. V lost 3 bases to trimming and J lost 7 bases; unmatched junction nucleotides: 7. CDR1 is SGHRS, CDR2 YFSETQ, per germline. The CDR3 is made up of 16 amino acids. CDR3 in amino acids: CASSWDRGRQGGELFF. The CDR3, as DNA: TGCGCCAGCAGCTGGGACAGGGGGCGACAGGGCGGGGAGCTGTTTTTT.

V and J are TRBV27 and TRBJ2-7; 10 bases fit TRBD2. Germline CDR1 is MNHEY and CDR2 is SMNVEV (reference sequence). The CDR3 has 18 residues. The V segment lost 2 bases and the J segment 5 bases; nucleotides outside the gene matches: 15. The CDR3 sequence is CASSLNLRASGGFHEQYF. The CDR3 DNA sequence: TGTGCCAGCAGTTTAAATTTACGGGCTAGCGGGGGTTTCCACGAGCAGTACTTC.

The chain has TRBV20-1 and TRBJ2-3, with unresolved D. CDR1 is DFQATT and CDR2 is SNEGSKA in the germline V gene (reference sequence). V was clipped by 3 bases and J by 0 bases, with 13 bases between them. CDR3 length: 15 residues. CDR3 DNA: TGCAGTGCTAGTCCAATCGAGCTTAGCACAGATACGCAGTATTTT. Protein: CSASPIELSTDTQYF.

This chain uses TRBV6-5 with TRBJ2-2; TRBD1 is a possible D gene (6 bases). The CDR3 consists of 14 residues. The germline V gene has CDR1 MNHEY and CDR2 SVGAGI. V was shortened by 6 bases and J by 6 bases, with 14 bases between the two germline ends. The CDR3 nucleotides read TGTGCCAGCAGAGGGTCAGGGGCGGCCGGGGAGCTGTTTTTT. Amino acid sequence: CASRGSGAAGELFF.

The gene calls are TRBV6-5 and TRBJ2-2, with 9 bases matching TRBD1. The J segment lost 5 bases and the V segment lost 6 bases, leaving 7 bases of the junction unmatched. CDR3 length equals 15 residues. CDR1 and CDR2 from the germline V gene are MNHEY and SVGAGI. CDR3 in amino acids: CASRITDRGTGELFF. The CDR3 DNA sequence: TGTGCCAGCAGAATTACGGACAGGGGAACCGGGGAGCTGTTTTTT.